The source of this TCR beta chain is a study of regulatory T cells. Whole-study results and caveats: In CD3G-deficient patients, conventional CD4+ T cells were enriched for hydrophobic CDR3 residues at positions 6 and 7.

This CDR3 has 13 amino acids. The germline CDR1 and CDR2 sequences are LNHDA and SQIVND (reference sequence). The primer mix had 52 TRBV and 13 TRBJ primers. Measured with immunoSEQ multiplex PCR; TCRdb has only the in-frame clones, and not every one. The sample yields about 23,000 clones, approximately 91% seen once. Points on this clone: The target antigen is unknown.

Autoimmunity was present in every CD3G-deficient patient, worse in two. Source material: conventional CD4+ T cells sorted from blood. The sequence derives from a child aged 5 to 17 with CD3G deficiency. V usage is TRBV19 and J usage is TRBJ2-5; 7 bases match TRBD1. The J call may not be correct, given that the DNA end is closer to TRBJ2-7. The CDR3 nucleotides are TGTGCCAGTAGTTCTACAAGGGGGCTCGAGCAGTACTTC. Its protein is CASSSTRGLEQYF.